A selection of T cell receptor beta chains follows, all from one sample in a study of T cell repertoires in cytomegalovirus infection. What these receptors recognize is not known. TCRdb reprocessed the reads with MiXCR, giving one entry per CDR3 protein. The table has 370,000 or so distinct CDR3 sequences, about 35% seen once. The starting material was cultured PBMCs, obtained from culture after CMV antigen stimulation. The receptors derive from a human donor in good health (CMV status not recorded). Some clones in this sample may be carry-over from other donors' samples. Both conserved end residues are part of each CDR3. D genes are given only for firm matches. Size values are once, few and many counts, or a class for expanded clones, and some rows have none.

d_gene	v_gene	j_gene	abundance	CDR3nt	CDR3aa
.	TRBV28	TRBJ2-1	few	TGTGCCAGCAGTTTAACCCGTAATGAGCAGTTCTTC	CASSLTRNEQFF
.	TRBV24-1	TRBJ1-3	few	TGTGCCACCAGTGATTGGGAGGACAAGGTCATGACTATAAGAGGAAACACCATATATTTT	CATSDWEDKVMTIRGNTIYF
.	TRBV24-1	TRBJ2-2	few	TGTGCCACCAGTGGATCTAGGAGCACCGGGGAGCTGTTTTTT	CATSGSRSTGELFF
.	TRBV12-3/TRBV12-4	TRBJ1-5	.	TGTGCCAGCAGTTACCACAGCAATCAGCCCCAGCATTTT	CASSYHSNQPQHF
.	TRBV12-5	TRBJ2-2	once	TGTGCTAGTGGACCCGACGGATGGGACGCGAACACCGGGGAGCTGTTATTT	CASGPDGWDANTGELLF
TRBD1	TRBV24-1	TRBJ1-2	.	TGTGCCACCAGTGCCTCCGGGACAGGGGCTAACTATGGCTACACCTTC	CATSASGTGANYGYTF
.	TRBV19	TRBJ2-1	.	TGTGCCAGTATAGAGGGGGGAGGGCCAGGGAACAATGAGCAGTTCTTC	CASIEGGGPGNNEQFF
TRBD1	TRBV7-9	TRBJ2-7	.	TGTGCCAGCAGCGCCACGGACAGGGCCTCCTATTGGGGGTACTTC	CASSATDRASYWGYF
.	TRBV6-5	TRBJ1-1	.	TGTGCCAGCACTGCAGGATTCACTGAAGCTTTCTTT	CASTAGFTEAFF
.	TRBV12-3/TRBV12-4	TRBJ2-5	.	TGTGCCAGCAGCCTCCTTGTCAGCGCCGACCAAGAGACCCAGTACTTC	CASSLLVSADQETQYF
.	TRBV7-2	TRBJ2-5	many	TGTGCCAGCAGCTTGTGGGGGAGCGAGACCCAGTACTTC	CASSLWGSETQYF
.	TRBV2	TRBJ2-2	.	TGTGCCAGCACCCAGGGTCCCGGGGAGCTGTTTTTT	CASTQGPGELFF
.	TRBV7-2	TRBJ2-1	many	TGTGCCAGCAGCTTAGGTGGTGAGCAGTTCTTC	CASSLGGEQFF
TRBD2	TRBV6-4	TRBJ2-1	.	TGTGCCAGCAGTGACTCGCCGCTAGCGGGAGGGGGTAATGAGCAGTTCTTC	CASSDSPLAGGGNEQFF
TRBD2	TRBV6-2/TRBV6-3	TRBJ2-1	few	TGTGCCAGCAGAACCCGGACTAGCGGAGGCTCCTACAATGAGCAGTTCTTC	CASRTRTSGGSYNEQFF
.	TRBV2	TRBJ1-5	few	TGTGCCAGCAGTGAAGGGCAGGCTGTGAATCAGCCCCAGCATTTT	CASSEGQAVNQPQHF
TRBD2	TRBV12-5	TRBJ2-1	.	TGTGCTAGTGGCCAACGACTAGCGGGCGCCTACAATGAGCAGTTCTTC	CASGQRLAGAYNEQFF
.	TRBV15	TRBJ1-5	.	TGTGCCACCAGCCTCCTCGGGCCCCGCCATCAGCCCCAGCATTTT	CATSLLGPRHQPQHF
.	TRBV29-1	TRBJ2-3	.	TGCAGCTTCAGACGCCAAAGCACAGATACGCAGTATTTT	CSFRRQSTDTQYF
TRBD2	TRBV7-2	TRBJ2-1	.	TGTGCCAGCAAACTAGCGGGAGGCGTCCTTGAGCAGTTCTTC	CASKLAGGVLEQFF
.	TRBV27	TRBJ2-7	once	TGTGCCAGCAGCCCCTACCTTTCCTACGAGCAGTACTTC	CASSPYLSYEQYF
.	TRBV15	TRBJ2-5	.	TGTGCCACCAGCATCCCCCAAGAGACCCAGTACTTC	CATSIPQETQYF
TRBD2	TRBV11-2	TRBJ2-5	few	TGTGCCAGCACCATTAGACTAGCGCTAGGGGAGACCCAGTACTTC	CASTIRLALGETQYF
.	TRBV19	TRBJ2-5	.	TGTGCCAGTACCCTTGGTGGCAACCAAGAGACCCAGCACTTC	CASTLGGNQETQHF
TRBD2	TRBV2	TRBJ2-1	many	TGTGCCAGCAGTGACGGGACTAGCGGGATGGATGAGCAGTTCTTC	CASSDGTSGMDEQFF
TRBD1	TRBV19	TRBJ1-2	once	TGTGCCAGTGGTCCGGGACAGGGGTTCTATGGCTACACCTTC	CASGPGQGFYGYTF
TRBD2	TRBV19	TRBJ2-1	.	TGTGCCAGTAGTATTTTGGCTAGCGGGAGCAATGAGCAGTTCTTC	CASSILASGSNEQFF
.	TRBV7-2	TRBJ1-3	many	TGTGCCAGCAGGGTTTCGGCTGGAAACACCATATATTTT	CASRVSAGNTIYF
.	TRBV27	TRBJ1-5	.	TGTGCCAGCAGTTCCCAATTTCCGTCAGATTGGATCAATCAGCCCCAGCATTTT	CASSSQFPSDWINQPQHF
TRBD1	TRBV11-3	TRBJ1-1	few	TGTGCCAGCAGCCCCTCAGGGGGCTTGAACACTGAAGCTTTCTTT	CASSPSGGLNTEAFF
TRBD1	TRBV6-5	TRBJ1-4	few	TGTGCCAGCAGCAACACAGGGGGCGCGAATGAAAAACTGTTTTTT	CASSNTGGANEKLFF